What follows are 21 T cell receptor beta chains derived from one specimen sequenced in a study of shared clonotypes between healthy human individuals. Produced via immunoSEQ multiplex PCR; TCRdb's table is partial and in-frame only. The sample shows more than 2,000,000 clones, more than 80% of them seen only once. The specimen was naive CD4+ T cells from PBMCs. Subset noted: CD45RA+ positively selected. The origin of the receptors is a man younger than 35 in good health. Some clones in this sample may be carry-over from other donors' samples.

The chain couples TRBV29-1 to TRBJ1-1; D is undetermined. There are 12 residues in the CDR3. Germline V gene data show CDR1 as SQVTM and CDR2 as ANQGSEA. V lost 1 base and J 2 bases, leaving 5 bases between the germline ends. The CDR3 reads CSVEVHNTEAFF. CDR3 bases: TGCAGCGTTGAAGTACACAACACTGAAGCTTTCTTT.

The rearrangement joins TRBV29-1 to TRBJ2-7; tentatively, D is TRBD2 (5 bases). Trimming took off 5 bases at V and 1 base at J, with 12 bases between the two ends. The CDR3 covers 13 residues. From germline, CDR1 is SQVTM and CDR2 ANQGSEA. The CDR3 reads CSVIQRRSYEQYF. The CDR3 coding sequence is TGCAGCGTTATACAGCGGAGATCCTACGAGCAGTACTTC.

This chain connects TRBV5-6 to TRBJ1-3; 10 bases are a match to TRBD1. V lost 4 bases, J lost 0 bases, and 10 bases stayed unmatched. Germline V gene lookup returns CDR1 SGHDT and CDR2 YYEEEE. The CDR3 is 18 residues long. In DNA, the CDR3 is TGTGCCAGCAGCACTTCCCGGGACAGGGGCTTCTCTGGAAACACCATATATTTT. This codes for CASSTSRDRGFSGNTIYF.

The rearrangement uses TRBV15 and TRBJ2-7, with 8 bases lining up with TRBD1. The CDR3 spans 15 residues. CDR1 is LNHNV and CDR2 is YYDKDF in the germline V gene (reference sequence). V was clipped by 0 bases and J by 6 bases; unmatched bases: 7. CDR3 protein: CATSRDRDRLSEQYF. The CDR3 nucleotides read TGTGCCACCAGCAGAGATCGGGACAGGCTCTCCGAGCAGTACTTC.

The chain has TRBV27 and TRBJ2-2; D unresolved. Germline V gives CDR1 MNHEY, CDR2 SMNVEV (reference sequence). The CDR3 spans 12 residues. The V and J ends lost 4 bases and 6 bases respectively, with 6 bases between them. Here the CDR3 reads CASSSSAGELFF. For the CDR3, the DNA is TGTGCCAGCAGTTCCAGCGCCGGGGAGCTGTTTTTT.

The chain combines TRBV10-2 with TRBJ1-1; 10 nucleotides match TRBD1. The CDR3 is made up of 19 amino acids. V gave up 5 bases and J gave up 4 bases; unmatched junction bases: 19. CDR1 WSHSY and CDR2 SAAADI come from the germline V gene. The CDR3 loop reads CASSQGPGQGFLFGTEAFF. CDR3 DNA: TGCGCCAGCAGTCAGGGACCGGGACAGGGGTTTCTTTTCGGCACTGAAGCTTTCTTT.

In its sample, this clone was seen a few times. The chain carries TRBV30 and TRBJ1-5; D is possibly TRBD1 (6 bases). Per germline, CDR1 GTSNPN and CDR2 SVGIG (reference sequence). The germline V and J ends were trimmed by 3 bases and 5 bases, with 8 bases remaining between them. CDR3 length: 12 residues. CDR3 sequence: CAWRQGHQPQHF. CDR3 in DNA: TGTGCCTGGAGACAGGGCCATCAGCCCCAGCATTTT.

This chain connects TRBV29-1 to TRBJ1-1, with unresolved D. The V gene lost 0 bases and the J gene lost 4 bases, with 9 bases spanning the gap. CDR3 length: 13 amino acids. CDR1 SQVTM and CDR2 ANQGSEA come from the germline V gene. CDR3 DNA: TGCAGCGTTGAAGATGGTGGCTCCACTGAAGCTTTCTTT. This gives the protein CSVEDGGSTEAFF.

The CDR3 is CASSLGNPKLYEQYF. DNA for the CDR3: TGTGCCAGCAGCTTGGGGAACCCCAAGCTTTACGAGCAGTACTTC. This chain uses TRBV5-4 with TRBJ2-7, with D unclear. CDR3 length: 15 residues. Germline values: CDR1 SGHNT, CDR2 YYREEE (reference sequence). Trimming took off 0 bases at V and 4 bases at J, with 14 bases between the two ends.

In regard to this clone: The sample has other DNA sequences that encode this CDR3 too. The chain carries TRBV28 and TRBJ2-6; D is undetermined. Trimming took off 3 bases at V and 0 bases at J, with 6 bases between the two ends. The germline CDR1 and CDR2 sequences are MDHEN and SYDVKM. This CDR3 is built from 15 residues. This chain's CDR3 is CASSFPGSGANVLTF. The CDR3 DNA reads TGTGCCAGCAGTTTTCCGGGCTCTGGGGCCAACGTCCTGACTTTC.

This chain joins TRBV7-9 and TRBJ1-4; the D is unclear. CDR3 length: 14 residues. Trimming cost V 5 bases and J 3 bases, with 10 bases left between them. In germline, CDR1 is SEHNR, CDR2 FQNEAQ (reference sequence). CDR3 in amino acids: CASSPRTANEKLFF. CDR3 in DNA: TGTGCCAGCAGCCCCCGGACGGCTAATGAAAAACTGTTTTTT.

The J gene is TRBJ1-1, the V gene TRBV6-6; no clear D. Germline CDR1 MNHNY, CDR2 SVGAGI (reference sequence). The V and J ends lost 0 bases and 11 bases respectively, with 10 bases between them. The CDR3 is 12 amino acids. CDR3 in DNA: TGTGCCAGCAGTTACTCCTCCAGGTCCGCTTTCTTT. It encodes CASSYSSRSAFF.

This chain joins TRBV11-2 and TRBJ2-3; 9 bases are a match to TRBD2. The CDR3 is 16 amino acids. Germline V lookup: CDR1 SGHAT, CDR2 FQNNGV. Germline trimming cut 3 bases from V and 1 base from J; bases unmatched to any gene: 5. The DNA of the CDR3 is TGTGCCAGCAGCTTCCGGGGCGGGAGGGGCACAGATACGCAGTATTTT. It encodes CASSFRGGRGTDTQYF.

Here the CDR3 reads CASRGSGQGYEQYF. In DNA form, the CDR3 reads TGTGCCAGCAGAGGATCGGGACAGGGCTACGAGCAGTACTTC. The chain links TRBV6-5 to TRBJ2-7; 9 nucleotides agree with TRBD1. There are 14 residues in the CDR3. Trimming took 6 bases from V and 3 from J; bases not matched to a gene: 6. CDR1 is MNHEY and CDR2 is SVGAGI in the germline V gene.

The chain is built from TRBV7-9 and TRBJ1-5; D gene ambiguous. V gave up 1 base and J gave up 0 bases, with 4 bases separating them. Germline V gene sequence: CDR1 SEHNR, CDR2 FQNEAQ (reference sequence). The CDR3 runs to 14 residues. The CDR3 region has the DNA TGTGCCAGCAGCTTAGGTCCTAGCAATCAGCCCCAGCATTTT. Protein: CASSLGPSNQPQHF. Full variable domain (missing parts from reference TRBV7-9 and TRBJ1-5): DTGVSQNPRHKITKRGQNVTFRCDPISEHNRLYWYRQTLGQGPEFLTYFQNEAQLEKSRLLSDRFSAERPKGSFSTLEIQRTEQGDSAMYLCASSLGPSNQPQHFGDGTRLSIL.

The CDR3 DNA reads as TGTGCCAGCCGGCCGGGCAATAGCAATCAGCCCCAGCATTTT. Translated, it gives CASRPGNSNQPQHF. The chain combines TRBV2 with TRBJ1-5; no clear D gene. This CDR3 contains 14 residues. Germline V CDR1 and CDR2: SNHLY, FYNNEI. Trimming shortened V by 8 bases and J by 0 bases, and 11 bases separated the two germline ends.

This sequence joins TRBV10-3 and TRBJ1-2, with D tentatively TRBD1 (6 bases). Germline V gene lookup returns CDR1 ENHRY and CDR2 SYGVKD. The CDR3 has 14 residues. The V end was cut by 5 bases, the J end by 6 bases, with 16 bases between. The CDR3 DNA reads TGTGCCATCAGTCGGCGACAGGCTGACCATGGCTACACCTTC. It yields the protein CAISRRQADHGYTF.

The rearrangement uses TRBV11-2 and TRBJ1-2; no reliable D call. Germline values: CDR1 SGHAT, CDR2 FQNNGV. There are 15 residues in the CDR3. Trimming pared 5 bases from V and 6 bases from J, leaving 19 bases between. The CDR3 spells CASSLGRETIHGYTF. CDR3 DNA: TGTGCCAGCAGCCTAGGCCGGGAGACAATCCATGGCTACACCTTC. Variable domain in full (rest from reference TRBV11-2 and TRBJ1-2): EAGVAQSPRYKIIEKRQSVAFWCNPISGHATLYWYQQILGQGPKLLIQFQNNGVVDDSQLPKDRFSAERLKGVDSTLKIQPAKLEDSAVYLCASSLGRETIHGYTFGSGTRLTVV.

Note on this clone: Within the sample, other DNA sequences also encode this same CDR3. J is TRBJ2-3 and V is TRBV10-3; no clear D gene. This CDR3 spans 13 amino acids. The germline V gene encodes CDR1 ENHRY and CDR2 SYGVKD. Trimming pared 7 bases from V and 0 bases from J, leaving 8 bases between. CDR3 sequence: CAITGGSTDTQYF. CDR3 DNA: TGTGCCATCACGGGCGGTAGCACAGATACGCAGTATTTT.

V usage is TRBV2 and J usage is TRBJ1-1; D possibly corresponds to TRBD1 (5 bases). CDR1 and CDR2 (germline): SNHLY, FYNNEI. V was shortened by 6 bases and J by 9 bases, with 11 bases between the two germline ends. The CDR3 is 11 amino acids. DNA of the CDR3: TGTGCCAGCAGCCCACAGGTGCAAGCTTTCTTT. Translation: CASSPQVQAFF.

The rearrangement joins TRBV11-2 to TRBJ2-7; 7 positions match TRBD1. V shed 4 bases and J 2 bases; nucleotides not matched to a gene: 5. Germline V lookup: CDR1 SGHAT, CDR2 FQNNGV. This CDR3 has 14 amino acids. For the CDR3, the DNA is TGTGCCAGCAGCTCGGACAGGATCGCCTACGAGCAGTACTTC. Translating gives CASSSDRIAYEQYF.